The next 5 T cell receptor beta chains were all read from a single sample in a study of graft-versus-host responses after intestinal transplantation. Clones were read by immunoSEQ multiplex PCR, and TCRdb kept only the in-frame ones, dropping some. The sample yields over 80,000 clones, 91% seen once. Their antigen targets remain unknown. The source was unstimulated CD4+ T cells sorted from spleen or lymph node cells, collected before transplant. The receptor source for this set is a human donor who was the organ donor for an intestinal transplant.

The chain uses TRBV30 and TRBJ1-4; no reliable D call. Trimming removed 8 bases from V and 5 bases from J, with 21 bases in between. Looked up from germline, CDR1 is GTSNPN and CDR2 is SVGIG (reference sequence). This CDR3 has 15 residues. The CDR3 DNA sequence: TGTGCCGGCGGCTCCGTGGATCCCGAGAATGAAAAACTGTTTTTT. It encodes CAGGSVDPENEKLFF.

The chain has TRBV7-3 and TRBJ1-3, with 10 bases aligning to TRBD1. The CDR3 is 16 amino acids. CDR1 is SGHTA and CDR2 is FQGTGA in the germline V gene. J gave up 2 bases and V 1 base, and 2 bases lay outside the gene matches. The CDR3 region has the DNA TGTGCCAGCAGCTTAAACGGACAGGGGGCTGGAAACACCATATATTTT. This sequence encodes CASSLNGQGAGNTIYF.

This clone has a single count. The chain is built from TRBV7-3 and TRBJ2-1; tentatively, D is TRBD2 (6 bases). Trimming cost V 5 bases and J 4 bases, with 15 bases left between them. Germline assignment: CDR1 SGHTA and CDR2 FQGTGA. This CDR3 contains 15 residues. The CDR3, as DNA: TGTGCCAGCAGCCCCCGGGGTAGCGGATACAATGAGCAGTTCTTC. Translating it yields CASSPRGSGYNEQFF.

V is TRBV6-5 and J is TRBJ2-2; D not certain. Trimming pared 6 bases from V and 4 bases from J, leaving 15 bases between. Germline assignment: CDR1 MNHEY and CDR2 SVGAGI. The CDR3 is 15 residues long. The DNA for the CDR3 is TGTGCCAGCAGCCTTGATCAGAGGTCCACCGGGGAGCTGTTTTTT. Translation: CASSLDQRSTGELFF.

In its sample, this clone was seen a few times. The V and J genes are TRBV6-5 and TRBJ1-3; the D gene is possibly TRBD1 (6 bases). Trimming pared 5 bases from V and 4 bases from J, leaving 15 bases between. The CDR3 consists of 15 residues. The germline V gene has CDR1 MNHEY and CDR2 SVGAGI. As DNA, the CDR3 is TGTGCCAGCAGTCACAGGGAGATCGTGGGAAACACCATATATTTT. Amino acids: CASSHREIVGNTIYF.